Below are 16 T cell receptor beta chains sequenced from a single sample in a study of T cells in Graves' hyperthyroidism and ophthalmopathy (dated by TCRdb to about 2019). The library was built by means of multiplex PCR. Instrument on record: Illumina HiSeq 2000. TCR beta CDR3 regions were amplified from RNA transcripts. For the first round of RT-PCR on the TCR CDR3, the HTBI primer set was used together with the Qiagen OneStep RT-PCR kit. Using fastp trimming at Q25 and MiXCR clonotype assembly, TCRdb reanalyzed the public sequencing data and kept in-frame beta chains. When rows share a CDR3 protein, they turn into one entry using the most common DNA and genes. Here the sample has about 540,000 distinct CDR3 sequences; roughly 46% occur a single time. Clones ranked in the top ten supply around 8% of the sample. The sample comprised peripheral blood or thyroid tissue (not recorded which). The receptor set was obtained from a woman younger than 30 with Graves' hyperthyroidism.

The CDR3 DNA reads as TGTGCCAGCATCCCAGACGGACCGAGTCTCCCAGATACGCAGTATTTT. As protein: CASIPDGPSLPDTQYF. This sequence joins TRBV12-3 or TRBV12-4 and TRBJ2-3; D is ambiguous. Trimming removed 7 bases from V and 4 bases from J, with 21 bases in between. The CDR3 length is 16 residues.

This clonotype came up many times. The chain combines TRBV7-2 with TRBJ2-7; D is possibly TRBD2 (7 bases). Germline lookup yields CDR1 SGHTA and CDR2 FQGNSA. V shed 5 bases and J shed 2 bases, with 19 bases lying between them. This CDR3 is 16 amino acids long. This chain's CDR3 is CASSLRGGGRTYEQYF. The CDR3 bases are TGTGCCAGCAGCCTAAGGGGGGGCGGACGAACCTACGAGCAGTACTTC.

In its sample, this clonotype was seen a few times. This sequence joins TRBV7-2 and TRBJ2-7; TRBD2 matches at 12 bases. Matching the DNA end better, TRBJ2-1 makes the J call doubtful. This CDR3 spans 17 amino acids. CDR1 and CDR2 from the germline V gene are SGHTA and FQGNSA. The CDR3 nucleotides read TGTGCCAGCAGCTCTTACCCTAGCGGGAGGGTCGTCAATGAGCAGTTCTTC. Protein product: CASSSYPSGRVVNEQFF.

This clonotype was counted a few times. This chain uses TRBV27 with TRBJ1-1; 7 bases are a match to TRBD1. This CDR3 spans 13 amino acids. After removal of 5 bases from V and 7 bases from J, the junction contained 7 bases not matched to a gene. Germline lookup yields CDR1 MNHEY and CDR2 SMNVEV (reference sequence). The CDR3 DNA reads as TGTGCCAGCAGTGGGACAGCAAGAGTTGAAGCTTTCTTT. Translation gives CASSGTARVEAFF.

This clonotype was counted ten times or more. This chain joins TRBV7-8 and TRBJ2-2; 8 nucleotides line up with TRBD2. V lost 5 bases to trimming and J lost 3 bases; unmatched junction nucleotides: 8. Per germline, CDR1 SGHVS and CDR2 FQNEAQ. The CDR3 is 16 amino acids. The CDR3 protein is CASSAWEAGDTGELFF. Here the CDR3 DNA reads TGTGCCAGCAGCGCCTGGGAAGCGGGAGACACCGGGGAGCTGTTTTTT.

In its sample, this clonotype was seen many times. The chain links TRBV24-1 to TRBJ2-7; D may be TRBD2 (6 bases). The V end lost 3 bases, the J end lost 0 bases, and 14 bases lay between the germline ends. Germline V gene sequence: CDR1 KGHDR, CDR2 SFDVKD. This CDR3 has 16 residues. The CDR3, as DNA: TGTGCCACCAGTGATCCAACTAGCTCGAGCTCCTACGAGCAGTACTTC. Translated: CATSDPTSSSSYEQYF.

On this clonotype: Germline and junction disagree at one end, which may indicate a read error. The chain employs TRBV29-1 and TRBJ1-3; perhaps TRBD1 as D (5 bases). This CDR3 comprises 12 residues. The germline V gene has CDR1 SQVTM and CDR2 ANQGSEA. Written as DNA, the CDR3 is TGCAGCGCCGGGACTAGCGGGACCAAACGTATCTTT. Translated, it gives CSAGTSGTKRIF.

This clonotype was picked up many times. The chain couples TRBV6-5 to TRBJ2-7; D unresolved. The CDR3 length is 14 residues. Germline assignment: CDR1 MNHEY and CDR2 SVGAGI. The V end was cut by 6 bases, the J end by 4 bases, with 16 bases between. This CDR3 is CASSGDTKGYEQYF. CDR3 nucleotide sequence: TGTGCCAGCAGCGGCGACACTAAGGGATACGAGCAGTACTTC.

This clonotype was seen many times. The CDR3 region is CASSYSTGGEQYF. The CDR3 bases are TGTGCCAGCAGTTACTCGACAGGGGGCGAGCAGTACTTC. This chain links TRBV6-5 with TRBJ2-7; 9 bases line up with TRBD1. This CDR3 has 13 amino acids. Per the germline V gene, CDR1 is MNHEY and CDR2 is SVGAGI. V gave up 0 bases and J gave up 6 bases; unmatched junction bases: 0.

This chain connects TRBV29-1 to TRBJ1-5; possible D gene TRBD1, 5 bases. The CDR3 totals 14 residues. V lost 6 bases and J 7 bases, leaving 19 bases between the germline ends. In germline, CDR1 is SQVTM, CDR2 ANQGSEA. CDR3 sequence: CSVIRDGNEQPQHF. CDR3 nucleotides: TGCAGCGTGATCCGGGACGGGAATGAGCAGCCCCAGCATTTT.

This clonotype was found many times. V gene TRBV6-6 combines with J gene TRBJ1-1; no firm D call. Per the germline V gene, CDR1 is MNHNY and CDR2 is SVGAGI (reference sequence). The V end lost 4 bases, the J end lost 4 bases, and 13 bases lay between the germline ends. CDR3 length: 14 amino acids. The CDR3: CASSFGLGSTEAFF. CDR3 sequence (DNA): TGTGCCAGCAGTTTTGGACTCGGCAGCACTGAAGCTTTCTTT.

The J gene is TRBJ1-6, the V gene TRBV2; D possibly corresponds to TRBD1 (5 bases). Germline assignment: CDR1 SNHLY and CDR2 FYNNEI. There are 15 residues in the CDR3. Trimming pared 6 bases from V and 3 bases from J, leaving 12 bases between. CDR3: CASRTGTGYNSPLHF. CDR3 sequence (DNA): TGTGCCAGCAGGACGGGGACGGGCTATAATTCACCCCTCCACTTT.

The CDR3 coding sequence is TGTGCCAGCAGCGACACAAGGCTTGGACGCGGCAATCAGCCCCAGCATTTT. Its translation is CASSDTRLGRGNQPQHF. The rearrangement uses TRBV14 and TRBJ1-5, with unresolved D. Germline values: CDR1 SGHDN, CDR2 FVKESK. The CDR3 length is 17 residues. The V and J ends lost 5 bases and 2 bases respectively, with 19 bases between them.

V gene TRBV7-3 combines with J gene TRBJ1-1; 8 bases match TRBD1. Germline CDR1 and CDR2: SGHTA and FQGTGA. V lost 5 bases and J lost 6; bases outside the gene matches: 11. The CDR3 loop spans 15 amino acids. The CDR3 protein is CASSPTGQGSAEAFF. Written as DNA, the CDR3 is TGTGCCAGCAGCCCTACAGGACAGGGCTCGGCTGAAGCTTTCTTT.

As for this clonotype: A much bigger clone sits one base away, suggesting this may be a read error. The V call is TRBV7-9, the J call TRBJ1-2; possible D gene TRBD1, 6 bases. Germline CDR1 is SEHNR and CDR2 is FQNEAQ (reference sequence). CDR3 size: 15 residues. CDR3 nucleotide sequence: TGTGCCAGCAGCTCCCCGGGACAAGTTAACTATGACTACACCTTC. Residues: CASSSPGQVNYDYTF.

The rearrangement links TRBV15 to TRBJ1-2, with 10 bases matching TRBD1. Germline CDR1 reads LNHNV; CDR2 reads YYDKDF (reference sequence). The junction had 8 bases not matched to a gene; V was cut back by 0 bases and J by 4 bases. The CDR3 is 17 residues long. CDR3 DNA: TGTGCCACCAGCAGAGATTTACGGACAGGGGGTGGCTATGGCTACACCTTC. Protein product: CATSRDLRTGGGYGYTF.